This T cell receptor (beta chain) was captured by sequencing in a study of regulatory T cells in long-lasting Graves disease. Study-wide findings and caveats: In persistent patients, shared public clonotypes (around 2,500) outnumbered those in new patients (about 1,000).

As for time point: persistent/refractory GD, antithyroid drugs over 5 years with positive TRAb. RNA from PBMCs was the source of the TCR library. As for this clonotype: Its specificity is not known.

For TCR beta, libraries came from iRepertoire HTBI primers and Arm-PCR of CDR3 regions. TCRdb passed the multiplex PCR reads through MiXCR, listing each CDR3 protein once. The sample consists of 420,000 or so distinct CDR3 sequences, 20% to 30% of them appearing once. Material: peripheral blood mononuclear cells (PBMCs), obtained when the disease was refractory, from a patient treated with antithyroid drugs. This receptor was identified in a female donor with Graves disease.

CDR3 bases: TGTGCCAGCAGTCAATTATCCGTCGGGCGGGAGAGAGAAACCGGGGAGCTGTTTTTT. It specifies CASSQLSVGRERETGELFF. The chain uses TRBV5-6 and TRBJ2-2, with 7 positions matching TRBD2. Germline trimming cut 5 bases from V and 5 bases from J; bases unmatched to any gene: 21. Germline-derived CDR1 and CDR2 are SGHDT and YYEEEE. The CDR3 loop spans 19 amino acids.